The 13 T cell receptor beta chains given below trace back to one sample, sequenced in a study of T cell responses to AZD1222 COVID-19 vaccine. Some clones are missing from TCRdb's copy, which holds only in-frame ones; the method was immunoSEQ multiplex PCR. Of around 140,000 clones listed, over 80% are singletons. The material sequenced was peripheral blood, taken 28 days after the second AZD1222 dose. These receptors were collected from an adult who received the AZD1222 COVID-19 vaccine.

The chain combines TRBV9 with TRBJ2-2, with D tentatively TRBD2 (6 bases). This CDR3 spans 17 amino acids. Trimming took 6 bases from V and 2 from J, leaving 20 bases between them. Germline loops: CDR1 SGDLS, CDR2 YYNGEE. The CDR3 loop is CASTRGRGSANTGELFF. The DNA of the CDR3 is TGTGCCAGCACCCGTGGTCGGGGGAGTGCCAACACCGGGGAGCTGTTTTTT.

This chain connects TRBV5-5 to TRBJ2-7; TRBD2 aligns across 7 bases. The CDR3 runs 14 residues. V shed 5 bases, J shed 0 bases, and the junction held 5 bases outside the gene matches. CDR1 and CDR2 from the germline V gene are SGHKS and YYEKEE (reference sequence). The DNA for the CDR3 is TGTGCCAGCAGGACCGGGACTAACTCCTACGAGCAGTACTTC. Its translation: CASRTGTNSYEQYF.

The gene calls are TRBV25-1 and TRBJ1-2; tentatively, D is TRBD1 (6 bases). Trimming cost V 2 bases and J 7 bases, with 14 bases left between them. Germline V gene data show CDR1 as MGHDK and CDR2 as SYGVNS. The CDR3 has 14 residues. DNA for the CDR3: TGTGCCAGCAGTGAAGGCAGGGGCGCGGTTGGCTACACCTTC. This codes for CASSEGRGAVGYTF.

The chain uses TRBV11-2 and TRBJ2-1; D unclear. The CDR3 runs to 11 residues. V shed 5 bases and J shed 10 bases, with 9 bases lying between them. Germline V gives CDR1 SGHAT, CDR2 FQNNGV. Here the CDR3 reads CASSPAGEQFF. CDR3 bases: TGTGCCAGCAGCCCAGCCGGGGAGCAGTTCTTC. Full variable domain (remainder filled in from reference TRBV11-2 and TRBJ2-1): EAGVAQSPRYKIIEKRQSVAFWCNPISGHATLYWYQQILGQGPKLLIQFQNNGVVDDSQLPKDRFSAERLKGVDSTLKIQPAKLEDSAVYLCASSPAGEQFFGPGTRLTVL.

This clone came up once. The chain couples TRBV5-3 to TRBJ2-5, with 7 bases identical to TRBD1. TRBV5-3 is reported as an ORF; its role is uncertain. V lost 2 bases to trimming and J lost 3 bases; unmatched junction nucleotides: 4. CDR3 length: 14 amino acids. The CDR3 DNA sequence: TGTGCCAGAAGCTTCCGACAGGGAGAAGAGACCCAGTACTTC. It translates to CARSFRQGEETQYF.

The chain uses TRBV7-9 and TRBJ2-6, with D perhaps being TRBD1 or TRBD2 (6 bases each). The CDR3 loop spans 16 amino acids. Deletions cut 3 bases from V and 0 bases from J, with 9 bases between. Germline V gives CDR1 SEHNR, CDR2 FQNEAQ (reference sequence). Here the CDR3 DNA reads TGTGCCAGCAGCTTTGAGGGGGGCTCTGGGGCCAACGTCCTGACTTTC. This encodes CASSFEGGSGANVLTF.

This sequence joins TRBV10-3 and TRBJ1-5; 7 positions agree with TRBD1. Germline V CDR1 and CDR2: ENHRY, SYGVKD. With 2 bases clipped from V and 5 bases from J, the junction kept 3 bases outside the gene matches. The CDR3 runs 14 residues. The CDR3 region has the DNA TGTGCCATCAGTGAGGCCAGGGGGGATCAGCCCCAGCATTTT. This sequence encodes CAISEARGDQPQHF.

The chain joins TRBV6-2 or TRBV6-3 to TRBJ2-7, with 8 bases fitting TRBD2. This CDR3 contains 14 residues. The V and J ends lost 2 bases and 2 bases, in that order; junction bases with no gene match: 2. From germline, CDR1 is MNHEY and CDR2 SVGEGT. CDR3 sequence reads: CASSYGTRAYEQYF. The CDR3 nucleotides read TGTGCCAGCAGTTACGGGACTAGAGCCTACGAGCAGTACTTC.

The chain couples TRBV27 to TRBJ1-2; D gene unclear. V was trimmed by 6 bases and J by 0 bases, leaving 5 bases between them. The length of the CDR3 is 12 residues. Germline V lookup: CDR1 MNHEY, CDR2 SMNVEV (reference sequence). CDR3 sequence: CASRAANYGYTF. The DNA for the CDR3 is TGTGCCAGCAGGGCGGCTAACTATGGCTACACCTTC.

The V and J genes are TRBV7-2 and TRBJ2-2, with D perhaps matching TRBD2 (6 bases). This CDR3 has 17 residues. Trimming left V 5 bases short and J 6 bases short, with 22 bases between. Germline CDR1 is SGHTA and CDR2 is FQGNSA. The DNA of the CDR3 is TGTGCCAGCAGCCCCTCTCGGGTTCGGCGGGACGCCGGGGAGCTGTTTTTT. Amino acid sequence: CASSPSRVRRDAGELFF.

V usage is TRBV10-3 and J usage is TRBJ2-1; 11 bases map to TRBD2. Trimming cost V 0 bases and J 9 bases; bases outside gene matches: 4. This CDR3 spans 15 amino acids. From germline, CDR1 is ENHRY and CDR2 SYGVKD. CDR3: CAISESSGRDGEQFF. The CDR3 bases are TGTGCCATCAGTGAGTCTAGCGGGAGGGACGGTGAGCAGTTCTTC.

The chain couples TRBV4-2 to TRBJ1-1; the D is unclear. This CDR3 region has 13 residues. Germline V gene lookup returns CDR1 LGHNA and CDR2 YNFKEQ. With 4 bases removed from V and 7 bases from J, the gap between germline ends came to 13 bases. Here the CDR3 DNA reads TGTGCCAGCAGCCTCCCTAGGGAGTATGAAGCTTTCTTT. Protein sequence: CASSLPREYEAFF.

V gene TRBV7-9 combines with J gene TRBJ1-6; D unclear. Germline assignment: CDR1 SEHNR and CDR2 FQNEAQ (reference sequence). The V and J ends lost 5 bases and 0 bases respectively, with 14 bases between them. The CDR3 length is 17 residues. In DNA, the CDR3 is TGTGCCAGCAGCCCCTCCTCAGACGACTCCTATAATTCACCCCTCCACTTT. It translates to CASSPSSDDSYNSPLHF.